This T cell receptor beta chain was sequenced in a study of identical twins (dated by TCRdb to between 2015 and 2016). Looking at the study overall: To test whether fetal clonotypes persist, the study used deep sequencing on TCR alpha and beta repertoires from monozygotic twins, unrelated adults of various ages, and cord blood. To rule out contamination, the twin experiments were replicated at different times with different library preparation protocols.

Every donor was a healthy Caucasian. The twin cohort consisted of three pairs of female monozygotic twins, all aged about 18 to 30 years. Peripheral blood mononuclear cells were used as the source from which RNA for TCR libraries was isolated. Relative to germline, V is 3 bases shorter and J is 3 bases shorter, with 6 bases between their ends. The cysteine opens and the phenylalanine closes a CDR3 of 13 amino acids. The entry retains the CDR3 DNA only, 39 bases that are in frame from base 1. Based on the germline V gene, the CDR1 and CDR2 sequences are SGDLS and YYNGEE. The library was generated by 5' RACE. Sequenced on an Illumina HiSeq 2000. A universal primer binding site was introduced by template switching, and a unique molecular identifier was present in the final cDNA, enabling accurate counting of TCR cDNA molecules. Specific primers in the conserved constant-segment region were used to synthesize first-strand cDNA for TCR alpha and beta chains. Each cDNA library was double barcoded, with a SMART-Mk sample barcode plus Illumina barcodes, to control for contamination. Two successive PCR steps introduced TruSeq adapter sequences along with Illumina sample barcodes. The Illumina HiSeq platform was used with custom primers to sequence TCR alpha and beta cDNA libraries. Turning to the authors' computational methods: Raw reads were processed with MiGEC to extract unique molecular identifiers, and MiXCR was used to determine CDR3 positions. For each individual, recombination models were inferred using an EM algorithm with the repgenHMM and IGoR tools. The analysis of shared clonotypes was done with the tcR package in R, with sharing normalized by the product of cloneset sizes. Out-of-frame nonproductive sequences were analyzed to study raw recombination free of thymic and clonal selection effects. The public reads were reanalyzed by TCRdb: fastp trimming at Q25, MiXCR alignment, in-frame beta chains only. Each entry merges the rows of one CDR3 protein and shows their most common DNA and genes. None of the V and J calls come from the authors' own analysis; TCRdb made them. For this sample the table gives approximately 600,000 distinct CDR3 sequences, of which more than 9% were detected only once. The ten largest account for 2.5% to 3% of the sample.

About this clonotype itself: Its antigen is currently not known. There are no base qualities to consult, and no much larger clone falls within one base.

Beyond this particular receptor, the publication reports: Excess twin sharing in beta out-of-frame sequences was weaker because fewer shared sequences lowered the signal-to-noise ratio. Abundant cord blood beta clonotypes had fewer insertions, young adult naive repertoires showed a similar but weaker trend, and memory repertoires showed no such trend. Conclusions relied on cross-sectional statistical analysis, since the same donors could not be followed over many years. Out-of-frame TCR alpha sharing in monozygotic twins was systematically underestimated by recombination models, whereas sharing between unrelated individuals was in agreement with the recombination models. Out-of-frame TCR alpha sequences shared between twins showed an excess of low generation-probability sequences compared with coincidental sharing between unrelated individuals. Zero-insertion analyses could be partly confounded by invariant T cells such as MAIT and iNKT, though diverse VJ usage argued against such confounding for most clonotypes.

These data also formed part of another study, on yellow fever vaccine responses in identical twins. According to the second study: The T cell response to vaccination in identical twins was reported by the authors to appear partly convergent and partly personalized. Focusing on identical twins, the study followed the T cell clones that responded to the vaccine, and did so with precision.

The rearrangement combines TRBV9 with TRBJ2-2, with the D segment identity uncertain. The origin of this receptor is a young woman in good health. Sequencing input: PBMCs. The CDR3 protein sequence reads: CASSAMHTGELFF. The DNA is TGTGCCAGCAGCGCAATGCACACCGGGGAGCTGTTTTTT. This CDR3, with the reference TRBV9 and TRBJ2-2 proteins standing in past its ends, gives the full variable domain DSGVTQTPKHLITATGQRVTLRCSPRSGDLSVYWYQQSLDQGLQFLIQYYNGEERAKGNILERFSAQQFPDLHSELNLSSLELGDSALYFCASSAMHTGELFFGEGSRLTVL.